This TCR beta chain was captured in a study of T cell changes during pregnancy in multiple sclerosis (dated by TCRdb to about 2019). Study-wide context: The study examined how the T cell repertoire changed over the course of pregnancy in women with multiple sclerosis.

Taken from the germline V gene, the CDR1 and CDR2 loops are ENHRY and SYGVKD. The CDR3 goes from the cysteine to the phenylalanine over 15 residues. Only the CDR3 DNA is retained, 45 bases long and in frame from the first base. V lost 2 bases and J lost 0 bases, and the count of bases not matched to a germline gene is 3. The library was prepared using the immunoSEQ multiplex PCR assay. Sourced from immuneACCESS, this table was stored by TCRdb with only in-frame sequences that have V and J called. A share of the clones is absent; for the studies checked, an unresolved V gene accounts for under half, and the remainder has no known explanation. The sample table contains about 60,000 clones; only one count was recorded for approximately 96% of them. Of the sample, 2.5% is held by the ten largest clones. There are a few counts of this clone. The target of this receptor is not known. Qualities for individual bases were not recorded, and no much larger clone is one base off.

The source of this sequence is a female donor with multiple sclerosis, enrolled in a pregnancy study. The chain was built from TRBV10-3 and TRBJ1-1, with 7 central nucleotides matching TRBD1. The sequenced sample was CD8+ T cells from peripheral blood mononuclear cells, obtained after pregnancy. The encoded CDR3 is CAISEGTVMNTEAFF. The DNA is TGTGCCATCAGTGAGGGGACAGTTATGAACACTGAAGCTTTCTTT.